Following are 30 T cell receptor beta chains from one sample sequenced in a study of regulatory T cells in long-lasting Graves disease (dated by TCRdb to about 2021). Library generation was performed with multiplex PCR. For sequencing, an Illumina HiSeq 4000 was employed. iRepertoire HTBI primers and Arm-PCR amplification of CDR3 regions were used to construct TCR beta libraries. The raw public data were reprocessed by TCRdb itself: fastp quality trimming at Q25, MiXCR clonotype calling, in-frame beta chains only. Entries that share a CDR3 protein sequence are merged under the most common genes and DNA. A total of about 210,000 distinct CDR3 sequences appear in this sample, approximately 19% of them only once. In total, the top ten clones hold 12% of the sample. Interpreted using the paper, the time point label stands for: newly diagnosed GD, antithyroid drugs for less than 3 months. For both TCR sequencing and RNA sequencing, RNA was extracted from PBMCs using TRIzol.

The same sample was also used in a study of T cells in Graves' hyperthyroidism and ophthalmopathy.

Sequencing was performed on peripheral blood mononuclear cells (PBMCs), taken at new diagnosis, from a patient treated with antithyroid drugs. These receptor sequences come from a woman under 40 with Graves disease. Donor details come from another sample of the same person, matched by shared clones.

This clonotype was found many times. The chain combines TRBV5-4 with TRBJ2-5; 9 bases agree with TRBD1. Germline loops: CDR1 SGHNT, CDR2 YYREEE (reference sequence). V shed 0 bases, J shed 1 base, and the junction held 7 bases outside the gene matches. The CDR3 contains 17 residues. CDR3 in amino acids: CASSLEVEDRGQETQYF. The CDR3 region has the DNA TGTGCCAGCAGCTTGGAAGTTGAGGACAGGGGCCAAGAGACCCAGTACTTC.

This clonotype has more than one count but fewer than ten. V is TRBV20-1 and J is TRBJ2-1, with D possibly being TRBD2 (6 bases). V was cut by 2 bases and J by 6 bases, with 17 bases left in between. The CDR3 sequence is 15 residues long. Germline-derived CDR1 and CDR2 are DFQATT and SNEGSKA (reference sequence). The CDR3 is CSARNLREDRNEQFF. Here the CDR3 DNA reads TGCAGTGCTAGAAACTTGAGGGAGGACCGCAATGAGCAGTTCTTC.

Many counts were recorded for this clonotype. This sequence joins TRBV7-9 and TRBJ1-1; TRBD1 agrees at 8 bases. The CDR3 has 16 residues. In germline, CDR1 is SEHNR, CDR2 FQNEAQ (reference sequence). V gave up 1 base and J gave up 6 bases; unmatched junction bases: 10. DNA of the CDR3: TGTGCCAGCAGCTTAGGACAGGGGATCCTCTTATCTGAAGCTTTCTTT. Its translation: CASSLGQGILLSEAFF.

The chain recombines TRBV28 with TRBJ2-5; 8 bases line up with TRBD2. Trimming took 8 bases from V and 2 from J; bases not matched to a gene: 10. Germline V lookup: CDR1 MDHEN, CDR2 SYDVKM. The CDR3 extends over 15 amino acids. The CDR3 region has the DNA TGTGCCAGCGGGGGGCTAGCGGGCTTTCAAGAGACCCAGTACTTC. Its protein is CASGGLAGFQETQYF. Full variable domain (remainder filled in from reference TRBV28 and TRBJ2-5): DVKVTQSSRYLVKRTGEKVFLECVQDMDHENMFWYRQDPGLGLRLIYFSYDVKMKEKGDIPEGYSVSREKKERFSLILESASTNQTSMYLCASGGLAGFQETQYFGPGTRLLVL.

This clonotype has ten or more counts. V is TRBV2 and J is TRBJ2-3; the match to TRBD2 covers 9 bases. Losses at the gene ends were 6 bases for V and 5 bases for J; bases not matched to a gene: 9. The CDR3 is made up of 15 amino acids. From germline, CDR1 is SNHLY and CDR2 FYNNEI. The CDR3 DNA reads TGTGCCAGCAGGAGACTAGCGGTAGCTATAGATACGCAGTATTTT. This sequence encodes CASRRLAVAIDTQYF.

This clonotype was seen at least ten times. CDR3 DNA sequence: TGCGCCAGCAGCTTTTCCAGGGTGTCCTACAATGAGCAGTTCTTC. Translating it yields CASSFSRVSYNEQFF. The rearrangement joins TRBV5-1 to TRBJ2-1; D is perhaps TRBD1 (5 bases). Looked up from germline, CDR1 is SGHRS and CDR2 is YFSETQ. Trimming left V 2 bases short and J 1 base short, with 10 bases between. The CDR3 is 15 residues long. The full variable domain, in which reference TRBV5-1 and TRBJ2-1 provide the parts outside the CDR3, is KAGVTQTPRYLIKTRGQQVTLSCSPISGHRSVSWYQQTPGQGLQFLFEYFSETQRNKGNFPGRFSGRQFSNSRSEMNVSTLELGDSALYLCASSFSRVSYNEQFFGPGTRLTVL.

This clonotype was recorded at least ten times. The rearrangement uses TRBV7-3 and TRBJ2-7; 7 nucleotides align to TRBD1. CDR1 is SGHTA and CDR2 is FQGTGA in the germline V gene. V shed 4 bases, J shed 1 base, and the junction held 1 base outside the gene matches. The CDR3 has 13 residues. CDR3 sequence: CASSSGQSYEQYF. The DNA for the CDR3 is TGTGCCAGCAGCTCGGGACAGTCCTACGAGCAGTACTTC.

Points on this clonotype: This is likely an artifact of a read error, given a far larger clone one base away. The gene calls are TRBV5-1 and TRBJ1-1; D not certain. The CDR3 spans 13 residues. Germline V CDR1 and CDR2: SGHRS, YFSETQ. CDR3 region: CAGSLALFAEAFF. CDR3 nucleotides: TGTGCCGGCAGCTTGGCGTTATTCGCTGAAGCTTTCTTT.

This clonotype was seen repeatedly, ten times or more. The chain employs TRBV27 and TRBJ1-2, with D possibly TRBD1 on 5 matching bases. The CDR3 is 15 residues long. Deletions cut 0 bases from V and 4 bases from J, with 12 bases between. Germline V CDR1 and CDR2: MNHEY, SMNVEV (reference sequence). Written as DNA, the CDR3 is TGTGCCAGCAGTTTATCGTTGGGGGATGGCTATGGCTACACCTTC. Amino acids: CASSLSLGDGYGYTF.

This clonotype has ten or more counts. J is TRBJ1-1 and V is TRBV13, with D perhaps matching TRBD1 (6 bases). CDR1 is PRHDT and CDR2 is FYEKMQ in the germline V gene (reference sequence). Trimming cost V 5 bases and J 3 bases, with 16 bases left between them. The CDR3 runs 15 residues. The CDR3 reads CASSPGGATDTEAFF. In nucleotides, the CDR3 is TGTGCCAGCAGCCCGGGGGGGGCGACCGACACTGAAGCTTTCTTT.

Regarding this clonotype: Germline and junction disagree at one end, which may indicate a read error. The chain recombines TRBV6-4 with TRBJ2-7; TRBD1 matches 8 bases. Germline CDR1 is MRHNA and CDR2 is SNTAGT. There are 15 residues in the CDR3. The CDR3 DNA reads TGTGCCAGCAGTTACTCGTCCAGGGGGCCCTACGAGCAGTACTTC. It translates to CASSYSSRGPYEQYF.

This clonotype showed up just a few times. A read error may produce the germline difference seen at one junction end. V usage is TRBV3-1 and J usage is TRBJ1-2; D is perhaps TRBD1 (5 bases). This CDR3 contains 15 residues. CDR1 is LGHDT, CDR2 YNNKEL, per germline (reference sequence). This chain's CDR3 is CASSQDTRQSYGCTF. CDR3 bases: TGTGCCAGCAGCCAAGACACGAGACAGAGCTATGGCTGCACCTTC.

This clonotype was found many times. V and J are TRBV2 and TRBJ2-7, with 7 bases matching TRBD1. Germline trimming cut 6 bases from V and 3 bases from J; bases unmatched to any gene: 8. The CDR3 length is 14 residues. Germline CDR1 is SNHLY and CDR2 is FYNNEI. CDR3 nucleotides: TGTGCCAGCAGCACCGGGGACAGCTTCTACGAGCAGTACTTC. Its translation: CASSTGDSFYEQYF.

This clonotype was counted many times. This rearrangement joins TRBV6-1 to TRBJ1-5, with D possibly matching TRBD1 (5 bases). Trimming pared 6 bases from V and 0 bases from J, leaving 9 bases between. This CDR3 region has 14 residues. The germline gives CDR1 MNHNS, CDR2 SASEGT. Here the CDR3 DNA reads TGTGCCAGCAGGGACACTATTAGCAATCAGCCCCAGCATTTT. Protein: CASRDTISNQPQHF.

This clonotype has just a few counts. The V and J genes are TRBV13 and TRBJ2-2; D is possibly TRBD2 (6 bases). The CDR3 sequence is 15 residues long. Deletions cut 5 bases from V and 1 base from J, with 11 bases between. CDR1 is PRHDT and CDR2 is FYEKMQ in the germline V gene (reference sequence). CDR3 sequence: CASSPGGMNTGELFF. Written as DNA, the CDR3 is TGTGCCAGCAGCCCCGGCGGGATGAACACCGGGGAGCTGTTTTTT.

This clonotype was seen only a few times. CDR3 DNA sequence: TGCGCCAGCAGCTTGGACGGACCCAAGATGGCAGATACGCAGTATTTT. This codes for CASSLDGPKMADTQYF. The rearrangement uses TRBV5-1 and TRBJ2-3; no reliable D call. Trimming shortened V by 0 bases and J by 4 bases, and 15 bases separated the two germline ends. The CDR3 length is 16 residues. Germline V gene sequence: CDR1 SGHRS, CDR2 YFSETQ.

The sample holds many counts of this clonotype. The chain carries TRBV20-1 and TRBJ2-3; D may match TRBD1 or TRBD2 (6 bases each). The CDR3 spans 14 residues. V was cut by 5 bases and J by 6 bases, with 18 bases left in between. CDR1 is DFQATT, CDR2 SNEGSKA, per germline (reference sequence). The CDR3 DNA sequence: TGCAGTGCTTTGCGGGACACCTCAGGGGATACGCAGTATTTT. Translation gives CSALRDTSGDTQYF.

This clonotype was detected many times. The chain couples TRBV30 to TRBJ1-1; 7 bases are shared with TRBD1. Germline loops: CDR1 GTSNPN, CDR2 SVGIG (reference sequence). The J segment lost 4 bases and the V segment lost 2 bases, leaving 4 bases of the junction unmatched. This CDR3 has 13 residues. CDR3 residues: CAWSKQGTTEAFF. The CDR3 DNA reads TGTGCCTGGAGTAAACAGGGGACCACTGAAGCTTTCTTT.

This clonotype occurred many times. The V gene is TRBV18, the J gene TRBJ2-6; 12 positions match TRBD1. Germline lookup yields CDR1 KGHSH and CDR2 LQKENI. The CDR3 is 18 residues long. Unmatched junction bases numbered 7, after V lost 4 bases and J lost 3 bases. The CDR3 bases are TGTGCCAGCTCACTGACCGGGACAGGGGGCGTTGGGGCCAACGTCCTGACTTTC. Translation: CASSLTGTGGVGANVLTF. The full variable domain, in which reference TRBV18 and TRBJ2-6 provide the parts outside the CDR3, is NAGVMQNPRHLVRRRGQEARLRCSPMKGHSHVYWYRQLPEEGLKFMVYLQKENIIDESGMPKERFSAEFPKEGPSILRIQQVVRGDSAAYFCASSLTGTGGVGANVLTFGAGSRLTVL.

About this clonotype itself: A far larger clone differs by one base, so this is likely a read error. The chain employs TRBV6-2 or TRBV6-3 and TRBJ2-5; 9 nucleotides agree with TRBD2. V trimming: 6 bases; J trimming: 7 bases; junction bases outside the gene matches: 15. In germline, CDR1 is MNHEY, CDR2 SVGEGT. This CDR3 has 16 residues. CDR3 in DNA: TGTGCCAGCAGGGAGGTCCCTAGCGGGAAGATGGGGACCCAGTACTTC. Its translation: CASREVPSGKMGTQYF.

The chain has TRBV6-1 and TRBJ2-3; D perhaps matches TRBD2 (7 bases). Germline CDR1 MNHNS, CDR2 SASEGT. The CDR3 extends over 16 amino acids. Trimming took off 6 bases at V and 2 bases at J, with 18 bases between the two ends. CDR3 DNA sequence: TGTGCCAGCAGGCCCCACGGGGGGCCGATCACAGATACGCAGTATTTT. Translation: CASRPHGGPITDTQYF.

The chain joins TRBV5-4 to TRBJ2-7; TRBD1 matches at 10 bases. This CDR3 contains 13 residues. V gave up 4 bases and J gave up 6 bases; unmatched junction bases: 4. Germline assignment: CDR1 SGHNT and CDR2 YYREEE (reference sequence). The CDR3 DNA is TGTGCCAGCAGCCCGGGACAGGGGATCGAGCAGTACTTC. Translating gives CASSPGQGIEQYF.

This clonotype was seen repeatedly, ten times or more. The chain recombines TRBV18 with TRBJ1-1, with 7 bases fitting TRBD1. V dropped 3 bases and J dropped 1; count of bases not matched to a gene: 5. This CDR3 spans 15 amino acids. Germline CDR1 and CDR2: KGHSH and LQKENI. The CDR3: CASSPQGQKNTEAFF. The CDR3 bases are TGTGCCAGCTCACCTCAGGGACAGAAGAACACTGAAGCTTTCTTT.

In this sample, this clonotype turned up a few times. The rearrangement joins TRBV12-3 or TRBV12-4 to TRBJ2-5; 13 positions match TRBD2. The CDR3 loop spans 15 amino acids. J gave up 5 bases and V 5 bases, and 5 bases lay outside the gene matches. The CDR3 nucleotides read TGTGCCAGCAGTCTGGGACTAGCGGGGACGGAGACCCAGTACTTC. It translates to CASSLGLAGTETQYF.

About this clonotype itself: A much larger clone lies one base from this, so it may be a read error. The chain employs TRBV6-2 or TRBV6-3 and TRBJ1-5; the D gene is possibly TRBD1 (5 bases). The CDR3 length is 16 residues. Germline V gene lookup returns CDR1 MNHEY and CDR2 SVGEGT. V was shortened by 8 bases and J by 2 bases, with 19 bases between the two germline ends. In nucleotides, the CDR3 is TGTGCCAGCGCACGACCCCAGGGTTCGGGCAATCAGCCCCAGCATTTT. It yields the protein CASARPQGSGNQPQHF.

This clonotype was recorded at least ten times. The gene calls are TRBV25-1 and TRBJ2-4, with D possibly being TRBD2 (7 bases). Germline CDR1 is MGHDK and CDR2 is SYGVNS. V was clipped by 3 bases and J by 4 bases, with 10 bases between them. This CDR3 comprises 14 residues. In DNA, the CDR3 is TGTGCCAGCAGTGAGGCGGGGGCTAAAAACATTCAGTACTTC. This gives the protein CASSEAGAKNIQYF.

The table lists this clonotype with many counts. J is TRBJ2-7 and V is TRBV20-1, with a tentative D call TRBD1 (5 bases). This CDR3 comprises 14 residues. Germline V CDR1 and CDR2: DFQATT, SNEGSKA (reference sequence). V lost 5 bases, J lost 0 bases, and 14 bases lay in between. The CDR3 DNA follows: TGCAGTGCTTCCGCGACAGTAATCTCCTACGAGCAGTACTTC. Translating it yields CSASATVISYEQYF.

This sequence joins TRBV12-3 or TRBV12-4 and TRBJ2-4; D might be TRBD1 (6 bases). Trimming removed 6 bases from V and 0 bases from J, with 12 bases in between. CDR3 length equals 15 residues. The CDR3 DNA sequence: TGTGCCAGCAGAAACGGACAGCTAGCCAAAAACATTCAGTACTTC. As protein: CASRNGQLAKNIQYF.

This clonotype was recorded many times. This chain joins TRBV6-2 or TRBV6-3 and TRBJ2-7, with TRBD1 matching 8 bases. The ends lost 6 bases at V and 5 bases at J; junction bases unmatched: 9. Germline V gene sequence: CDR1 MNHEY, CDR2 SVGEGT. The CDR3 totals 14 residues. CDR3 protein: CASRKDRVLNEQYF. CDR3 bases: TGTGCCAGCAGGAAGGACAGGGTGCTCAACGAGCAGTACTTC.

This clonotype was counted at least ten times. The genes are TRBV5-1 and TRBJ2-3; 7 positions match TRBD2. The J call may be in error: the DNA end matches TRBJ2-1 better. Germline loops: CDR1 SGHRS, CDR2 YFSETQ. The CDR3 spans 15 residues. For the CDR3, the DNA is TGCGCCAGCAGCTTGGCTAGCGGCTTAGGCAATGAGCAGTTCTTC. Its protein is CASSLASGLGNEQFF.